This TCR beta chain stems from a study of T-cell reconstitution after alpha-beta-depleted transplantation in children. Preparation of the TCRbeta library was carried out with unique molecular identifiers. TCRdb recomputed calls from the PCR reads with MiXCR, one row per CDR3 protein. This sample has hundreds of thousands of distinct CDR3 sequences, with roughly 13% found just once. In this sample, this clonotype turned up many times. The CDR3 totals 12 residues. Trimming pared 4 bases from V and 1 base from J, leaving 4 bases between. The chain links TRBV12-3 or TRBV12-4 to TRBJ1-1; D is unclear. The TCR sequence derives from a human donor who donated a stem cell graft to a child with Fanconi anemia. The sequencing here drew on PBMCs, taken from the stem cell graft. The CDR3 DNA follows: TGTGCCAGCAGTTCCCGGAACACTGAAGCTTTCTTT. Translated: CASSSRNTEAFF.